The 20 T cell receptor beta chains below come from one sample, sequenced in a study of regulatory T cells in long-lasting Graves disease. As to time point: persistent/refractory GD, antithyroid drugs over 5 years with positive TRAb. Scientists built the TCR library using RNA that was extracted from PBMCs. The authors built TCR beta libraries using iRepertoire HTBI primers and Arm-PCR of CDR3 regions. TCRdb recomputed calls from the multiplex PCR reads with MiXCR, one row per CDR3 protein. This sample has 600,000 to 800,000 distinct CDR3 sequences; approximately 29% occur once, and the top ten carry around 42%. Sample: peripheral blood mononuclear cells (PBMCs), taken when the disease was refractory, from a patient treated with antithyroid drugs. These receptors were taken from a female donor with Graves disease.

This clonotype occurred a few times. V usage is TRBV11-2 and J usage is TRBJ2-2; a weak D match, TRBD2 (5 bases). The CDR3 spans 15 residues. The germline CDR1 and CDR2 sequences are SGHAT and FQNNGV. V lost 4 bases and J lost 6, with 15 bases in between. This chain's CDR3 is CASSSSRTVPGELFF. In DNA, the CDR3 is TGTGCCAGCAGCTCTAGCAGAACCGTCCCCGGGGAGCTGTTTTTT. The entire variable domain, with the rest obtained from reference TRBV11-2 and TRBJ2-2, is as follows: EAGVAQSPRYKIIEKRQSVAFWCNPISGHATLYWYQQILGQGPKLLIQFQNNGVVDDSQLPKDRFSAERLKGVDSTLKIQPAKLEDSAVYLCASSSSRTVPGELFFGEGSRLTVL.

This clonotype appeared a few times. The chain uses TRBV27 and TRBJ1-6; tentatively, D is TRBD1 (5 bases). Germline V gene lookup returns CDR1 MNHEY and CDR2 SMNVEV (reference sequence). The CDR3 length is 17 residues. V dropped 5 bases and J dropped 5 bases, with 19 bases sitting between them. The CDR3 sequence is CASSPLGAGRNNSPLHF. The CDR3, as DNA: TGTGCCAGCAGTCCTCTCGGGGCTGGCAGGAATAATTCACCCCTCCACTTT.

In this sample, this clonotype turned up a few times. The V gene is TRBV12-3 or TRBV12-4, the J gene TRBJ2-7; TRBD2 might be the D (6 bases). V dropped 7 bases and J dropped 4 bases, with 17 bases sitting between them. There are 14 residues in the CDR3. CDR3 amino acids: CASTSGPGTYEQYF. In DNA, the CDR3 is TGTGCCAGCACCTCCGGCCCCGGGACTTACGAGCAGTACTTC.

There are a few counts of this clonotype. The chain recombines TRBV30 with TRBJ2-1; D not resolved. V was trimmed by 0 bases and J by 4 bases, leaving 7 bases between them. This CDR3 comprises 13 residues. CDR1 GTSNPN and CDR2 SVGIG come from the germline V gene (reference sequence). In DNA form, the CDR3 reads TGTGCCTGGAGTGTTGGTAATTACAATGAGCAGTTCTTC. It specifies CAWSVGNYNEQFF.

V gene TRBV30 combines with J gene TRBJ1-2; D ambiguous. Germline V CDR1 and CDR2: GTSNPN, SVGIG (reference sequence). This CDR3 is built from 11 residues. Trimming left V 4 bases short and J 4 bases short, with 7 bases between. The CDR3 bases are TGTGCCTGGAATAGTGCCTATGGCTACACCTTC. Residues: CAWNSAYGYTF.

This clonotype was seen at least ten times. The chain has TRBV7-3 and TRBJ1-1; D not certain. CDR3 length: 14 amino acids. V shed 5 bases and J shed 5 bases, with 15 bases lying between them. Germline V CDR1 and CDR2: SGHTA, FQGTGA. In nucleotides, the CDR3 is TGTGCCAGCAGCGTCGGGCCGCCCGGGACTGAAGCTTTCTTT. Translating it yields CASSVGPPGTEAFF.

The V call is TRBV12-3 or TRBV12-4, the J call TRBJ2-4; no definite D call. This CDR3 has 15 amino acids. V was trimmed by 5 bases and J by 6 bases, leaving 17 bases between them. CDR3 in amino acids: CASSPEVGRRNIQYF. CDR3 sequence (DNA): TGTGCCAGCAGTCCTGAGGTAGGTCGGCGAAACATTCAGTACTTC.

At least ten counts were recorded for this clonotype. The V and J genes are TRBV29-1 and TRBJ2-5; the D call may be TRBD1 or TRBD2 (5 bases each). Trimming removed 1 base at V and 2 bases at J, with 17 bases between. Germline V CDR1 and CDR2: SQVTM, ANQGSEA. The CDR3 has 16 amino acids. In DNA form, the CDR3 reads TGCAGCGTTGAAGGCTTCGGGGAAGGGGTACAAGAGACCCAGTACTTC. It specifies CSVEGFGEGVQETQYF. The full variable domain, with the rest looked up from reference TRBV29-1 and TRBJ2-5, is SAVISQKPSRDICQRGTSLTIQCQVDSQVTMMFWYRQQPGQSLTLIATANQGSEATYESGFVIDKFPISRPNLTFSTLTVSNMSPEDSSIYLCSVEGFGEGVQETQYFGPGTRLLVL.

Only a few counts were recorded for this clonotype. The rearrangement joins TRBV20-1 to TRBJ2-7; no clear D gene. The length of the CDR3 is 12 residues. Trimming cost V 5 bases and J 4 bases, with 12 bases left between them. CDR1 DFQATT and CDR2 SNEGSKA come from the germline V gene (reference sequence). This CDR3 reads CSAGSEEYEQYF. DNA for the CDR3: TGCAGTGCTGGGTCAGAAGAATACGAGCAGTACTTC.

This clonotype came up a few times. This chain joins TRBV20-1 and TRBJ2-7; 11 nucleotides match TRBD2. Per germline, CDR1 DFQATT and CDR2 SNEGSKA (reference sequence). V lost 6 bases to trimming and J lost 3 bases; unmatched junction nucleotides: 7. The CDR3 length is 14 residues. The CDR3 sequence: CSARLAGPFYEQYF. The CDR3 DNA reads TGCAGTGCAAGACTAGCGGGACCATTCTACGAGCAGTACTTC.

There are many counts of this clonotype. The rearrangement links TRBV28 to TRBJ1-2; no reliable D call. The CDR3 is 13 residues long. Germline CDR1 and CDR2: MDHEN and SYDVKM. Trimming removed 3 bases at V and 7 bases at J, with 12 bases between. CDR3 sequence reads: CASSFRGISGYTF. The DNA of the CDR3 is TGTGCCAGCAGTTTTCGAGGGATTAGTGGCTACACCTTC.

V gene TRBV20-1 combines with J gene TRBJ1-1, with TRBD1 matching 7 bases. Trimming took 5 bases from V and 3 from J; bases not matched to a gene: 12. This CDR3 contains 15 residues. Germline loops: CDR1 DFQATT, CDR2 SNEGSKA (reference sequence). CDR3 nucleotides: TGCAGTGCTGGATCCCCTCAGGGGGGGGACACTGAAGCTTTCTTT. The encoded protein is CSAGSPQGGDTEAFF.

V usage is TRBV27 and J usage is TRBJ2-5; TRBD2 matches 7 bases. This CDR3 has 15 amino acids. Germline CDR1 and CDR2: MNHEY and SMNVEV (reference sequence). The junction had 12 bases not matched to a gene; V was cut back by 4 bases and J by 7 bases. CDR3 nucleotide sequence: TGTGCCAGCAGTTACCAATCCGGGGGGAAGGCGACCCAGTACTTC. Its translation: CASSYQSGGKATQYF.

This clonotype appeared a few times. The J gene is TRBJ1-5, the V gene TRBV20-1; tentatively, D is TRBD1 (6 bases). The CDR3 length is 13 residues. Between the trimmed V and J ends, which lost 4 bases and 4 bases, there was a span of 11 bases. CDR1 is DFQATT, CDR2 SNEGSKA, per germline (reference sequence). In DNA, the CDR3 is TGCAGTGCTAAGGGGGGAGGGAATCAGCCCCAGCATTTT. Protein: CSAKGGGNQPQHF.

The rearrangement joins TRBV20-1 to TRBJ1-2, with 8 bases that match TRBD1. V trimming: 3 bases; J trimming: 3 bases; junction bases outside the gene matches: 9. CDR3 length: 15 amino acids. Germline loops: CDR1 DFQATT, CDR2 SNEGSKA (reference sequence). The CDR3 region has the DNA TGCAGTGCTAGGGGGGCAGGGGGCGGACACTATGGCTACACCTTC. It encodes CSARGAGGGHYGYTF.

This rearrangement joins TRBV6-1 to TRBJ1-2; 8 bases align to TRBD1. V lost 3 bases and J lost 8; bases outside the gene matches: 8. The germline V gene encodes CDR1 MNHNS and CDR2 SASEGT. This CDR3 is 14 amino acids long. This chain's CDR3 is CASSEDRAELGYTF. Written as DNA, the CDR3 is TGTGCCAGCAGTGAGGACAGGGCGGAGTTAGGCTACACCTTC.

The genes are TRBV28 and TRBJ2-7; D uncertain. Germline-derived CDR1 and CDR2 are MDHEN and SYDVKM. CDR3 length: 13 amino acids. V lost 2 bases and J lost 3, with 8 bases in between. DNA for the CDR3: TGTGCCAGCAGTTTAACCCGGAACTACGAGCAGTACTTC. Amino acids: CASSLTRNYEQYF.

J is TRBJ2-5 and V is TRBV20-1; D may be TRBD1 or TRBD2 (5 bases each). In germline, CDR1 is DFQATT, CDR2 SNEGSKA (reference sequence). The V gene lost 2 bases and the J gene lost 1 base, with 8 bases spanning the gap. The length of the CDR3 is 13 residues. The CDR3 coding sequence is TGCAGTGCTAGACGGGACGCCCAAGAGACCCAGTACTTC. Protein sequence: CSARRDAQETQYF.

The chain has TRBV7-2 and TRBJ2-1, with 7 bases matching TRBD1. Germline CDR1 SGHTA, CDR2 FQGNSA. This CDR3 contains 17 residues. The V gene end was trimmed by 1 base and the J gene end by 10 bases; junction bases not matched to a gene: 16. The CDR3 sequence is CASSLVLLVIDRVEQFF. The CDR3, as DNA: TGTGCCAGCAGCTTAGTACTATTAGTGATTGACAGGGTGGAGCAGTTCTTC.

In its sample, this clonotype was seen many times. V usage is TRBV28 and J usage is TRBJ1-2, with D possibly being TRBD1 (5 bases). V was clipped by 8 bases and J by 4 bases, with 17 bases between them. The CDR3 runs 14 residues. Looked up from germline, CDR1 is MDHEN and CDR2 is SYDVKM. CDR3 in DNA: TGTGCCAGCCTTCTCTCGGGGCGCGGCTATGGCTACACCTTC. Translation: CASLLSGRGYGYTF.